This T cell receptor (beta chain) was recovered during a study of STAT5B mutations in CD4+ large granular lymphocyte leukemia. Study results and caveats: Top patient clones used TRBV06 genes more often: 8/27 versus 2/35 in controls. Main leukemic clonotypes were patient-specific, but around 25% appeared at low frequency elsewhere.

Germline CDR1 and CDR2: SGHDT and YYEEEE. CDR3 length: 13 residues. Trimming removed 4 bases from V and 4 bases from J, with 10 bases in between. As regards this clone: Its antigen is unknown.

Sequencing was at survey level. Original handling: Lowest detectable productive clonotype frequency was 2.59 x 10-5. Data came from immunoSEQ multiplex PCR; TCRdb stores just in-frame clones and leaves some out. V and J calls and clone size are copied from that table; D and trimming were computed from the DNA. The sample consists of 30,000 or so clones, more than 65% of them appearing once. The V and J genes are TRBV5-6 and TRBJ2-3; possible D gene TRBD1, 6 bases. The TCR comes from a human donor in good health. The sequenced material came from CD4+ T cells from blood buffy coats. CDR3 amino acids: CASSLQGADTQYF. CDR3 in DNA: TGTGCCAGCAGCCTACAGGGAGCAGATACGCAGTATTTT.